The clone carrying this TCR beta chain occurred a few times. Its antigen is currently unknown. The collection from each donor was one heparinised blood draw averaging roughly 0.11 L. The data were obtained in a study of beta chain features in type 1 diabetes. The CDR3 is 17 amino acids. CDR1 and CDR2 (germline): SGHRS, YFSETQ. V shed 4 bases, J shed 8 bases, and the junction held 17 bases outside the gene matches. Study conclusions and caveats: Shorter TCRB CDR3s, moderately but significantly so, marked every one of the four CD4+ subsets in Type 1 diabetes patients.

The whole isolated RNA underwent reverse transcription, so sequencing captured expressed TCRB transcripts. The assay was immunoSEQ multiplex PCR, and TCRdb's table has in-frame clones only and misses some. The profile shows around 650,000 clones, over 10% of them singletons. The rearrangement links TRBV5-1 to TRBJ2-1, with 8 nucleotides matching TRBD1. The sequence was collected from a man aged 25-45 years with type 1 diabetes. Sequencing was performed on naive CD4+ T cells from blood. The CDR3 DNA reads TGCGCCAGCAGCATGCTCAGGGGGCTAAGGTCCCAGGATGAGCAGTTCTTC. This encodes CASSMLRGLRSQDEQFF.